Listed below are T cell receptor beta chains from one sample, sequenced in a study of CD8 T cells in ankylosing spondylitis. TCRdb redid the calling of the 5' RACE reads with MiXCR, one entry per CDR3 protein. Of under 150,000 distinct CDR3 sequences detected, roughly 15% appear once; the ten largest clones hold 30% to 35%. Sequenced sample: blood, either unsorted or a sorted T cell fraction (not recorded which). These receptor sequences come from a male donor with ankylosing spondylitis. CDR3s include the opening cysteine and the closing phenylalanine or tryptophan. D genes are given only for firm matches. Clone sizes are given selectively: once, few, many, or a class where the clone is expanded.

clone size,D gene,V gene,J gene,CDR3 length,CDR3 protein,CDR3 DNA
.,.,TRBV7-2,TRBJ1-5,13,CASSFYSGQPQHF,TGTGCCAGCAGCTTTTACTCGGGTCAGCCCCAGCATTTT
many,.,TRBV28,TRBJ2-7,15,CASSPPGRSSYEQYF,TGTGCCAGCAGTCCCCCGGGACGGAGCTCCTACGAGCAGTACTTC
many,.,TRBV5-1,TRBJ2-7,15,CASSLSGNPLYEQYF,TGCGCCAGCAGCTTATCAGGGAATCCTCTCTACGAGCAGTACTTC
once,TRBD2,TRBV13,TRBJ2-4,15,CASSSAGEGKNIQYF,TGTGCCAGCAGCTCGGCGGGAGAAGGCAAAAACATTCAGTACTTC
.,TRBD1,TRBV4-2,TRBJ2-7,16,CASSQDLGTASYEQYF,TGTGCCAGCAGCCAAGATTTAGGGACAGCCTCCTACGAGCAGTACTTC
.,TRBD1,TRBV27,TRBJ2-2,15,CASSFGTGNTGELFF,TGTGCCAGCAGTTTCGGGACAGGGAACACCGGGGAGCTGTTTTTT
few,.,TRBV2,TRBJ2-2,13,CASGDIYTGELFF,TGTGCCAGCGGGGACATCTACACCGGGGAGCTGTTTTTT
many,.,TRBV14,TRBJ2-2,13,CASSPTRPGELFF,TGTGCCAGCAGCCCTACTAGGCCCGGGGAGCTGTTTTTT
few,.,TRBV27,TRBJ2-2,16,CASGVSVRSNTGELFF,TGTGCCAGCGGTGTGAGTGTCCGATCGAACACCGGGGAGCTGTTTTTT
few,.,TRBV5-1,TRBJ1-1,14,CASSHWGVNTEAFF,TGCGCCAGCAGCCATTGGGGTGTGAACACTGAAGCTTTCTTT
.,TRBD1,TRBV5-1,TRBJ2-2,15,CASSWTGGASGELFF,TGCGCCAGCAGCTGGACAGGGGGCGCTTCCGGGGAGCTGTTTTTT
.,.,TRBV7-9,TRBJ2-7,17,CASSSGKTSPSSYEQYF,TGTGCCAGCAGCTCCGGCAAGACTAGTCCGAGCTCCTACGAGCAGTACTTC
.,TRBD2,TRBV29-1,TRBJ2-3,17,CSVEVGVTSGSTDTQYF,TGCAGCGTTGAAGTAGGGGTGACTAGCGGGAGCACAGATACGCAGTATTTT
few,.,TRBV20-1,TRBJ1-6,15,CSARLPGSKYSPLHF,TGCAGTGCTAGGCTTCCGGGGTCGAAATATTCACCCCTCCACTTT
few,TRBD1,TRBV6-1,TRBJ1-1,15,CASSPRAGGRTEAFF,TGTGCCAGCAGTCCGCGGGCAGGGGGCCGGACTGAAGCTTTCTTT
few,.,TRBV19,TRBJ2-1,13,CASSRTMIGEQFF,TGTGCCAGTAGTAGGACCATGATCGGTGAGCAGTTCTTC
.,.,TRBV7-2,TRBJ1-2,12,CASSYLTVGYTF,TGTGCCAGCAGTTACCTCACCGTGGGCTACACCTTC
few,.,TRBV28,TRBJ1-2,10,CASRYYGYTF,TGTGCCAGCAGATACTATGGCTACACCTTC
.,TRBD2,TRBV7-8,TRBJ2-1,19,CASSQPALAELAWDNEQFF,TGTGCCAGCAGCCAACCGGCTCTAGCGGAACTAGCCTGGGACAATGAGCAGTTCTTC
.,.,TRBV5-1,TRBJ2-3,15,CASSQGGASTDTQYF,TGCGCCAGCAGTCAAGGGGGGGCTAGCACAGATACGCAGTATTTT
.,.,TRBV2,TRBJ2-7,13,CASAGRTSYEQYF,TGTGCCAGCGCGGGACGGACCTCCTACGAGCAGTACTTC
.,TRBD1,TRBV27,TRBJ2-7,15,CASSQRQGSSYEQYF,TGTGCCAGCAGTCAACGACAGGGGAGCTCCTACGAGCAGTACTTC
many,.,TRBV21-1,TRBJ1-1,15,CATLGQGNGNTEAFF,TGTGCCACTTTGGGACAGGGGAATGGGAACACTGAAGCTTTCTTT
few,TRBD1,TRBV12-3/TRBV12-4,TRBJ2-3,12,CASSGTDPTQYF,TGTGCCAGCAGTGGGACAGACCCTACGCAGTATTTT
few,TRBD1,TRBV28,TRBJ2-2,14,CASSFRGPTGELFF,TGTGCCAGCAGTTTCAGGGGGCCAACCGGGGAGCTGTTTTTT
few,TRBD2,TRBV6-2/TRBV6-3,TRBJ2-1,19,CASTIGLAGPVSSYNEQFF,TGTGCCAGCACCATCGGGCTAGCGGGGCCGGTAAGCTCCTACAATGAGCAGTTCTTC
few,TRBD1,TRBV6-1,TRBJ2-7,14,CASSVFTGGYEQYF,TGTGCCAGCAGTGTCTTTACAGGGGGCTACGAGCAGTACTTC
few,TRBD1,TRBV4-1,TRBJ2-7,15,CASSHPRGQGDEQYF,TGCGCCAGCAGCCACCCTAGGGGACAGGGCGACGAGCAGTACTTC
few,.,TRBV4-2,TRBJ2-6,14,CASTPRGGANVLTF,TGTGCCAGCACCCCTAGGGGGGGGGCCAACGTCCTGACTTTC
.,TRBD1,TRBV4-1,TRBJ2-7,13,CASSVRTGFEQYF,TGCGCCAGCAGCGTCCGGACAGGGTTCGAGCAGTACTTC
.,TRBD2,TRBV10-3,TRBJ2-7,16,CAISGATSGSPYEQYF,TGTGCCATCAGTGGTGCCACTAGCGGGAGTCCCTACGAGCAGTACTTC
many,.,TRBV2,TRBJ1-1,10,CASSATEAFF,TGTGCCAGCAGTGCAACTGAAGCTTTCTTT
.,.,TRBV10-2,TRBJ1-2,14,CASSTTGPNYGYTF,TGCGCCAGCAGTACGACAGGCCCTAACTATGGCTACACCTTC
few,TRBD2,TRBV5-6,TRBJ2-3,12,CASRREADTQYF,TGTGCCAGCAGGCGGGAGGCAGATACGCAGTATTTT
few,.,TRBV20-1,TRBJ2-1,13,CSARDGRYNEQFF,TGCAGTGCCAGGGACGGGCGCTACAATGAGCAGTTCTTC
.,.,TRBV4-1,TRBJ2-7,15,CASSSKISTSYEQYF,TGCGCCAGCAGCTCCAAGATAAGTACATCTTACGAGCAGTACTTC
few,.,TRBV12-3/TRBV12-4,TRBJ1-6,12,CASSATAGFLHF,TGTGCCAGCAGTGCCACAGCTGGCTTTCTTCACTTT
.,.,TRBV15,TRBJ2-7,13,CATSREADYEQYF,TGTGCCACCAGCAGAGAAGCGGACTACGAGCAGTACTTC
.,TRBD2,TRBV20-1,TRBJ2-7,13,CSARTSGAYEQYF,TGCAGTGCTAGGACTAGCGGAGCCTACGAGCAGTACTTC
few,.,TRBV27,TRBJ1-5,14,CASSPLPRNQPQHF,TGTGCCAGCAGTCCCTTACCGCGCAATCAGCCCCAGCATTTT
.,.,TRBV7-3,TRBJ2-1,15,CASSGRGATYNEQFF,TGTGCCAGCAGCGGCCGGGGGGCAACCTACAATGAGCAGTTCTTC
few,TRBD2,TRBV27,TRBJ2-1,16,CASSYSGTSTYNEQFF,TGTGCCAGCAGTTATAGCGGGACCTCCACCTACAATGAGCAGTTCTTC
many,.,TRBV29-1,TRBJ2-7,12,CSVRTGDAEQYF,TGCAGCGTTCGTACAGGTGACGCCGAGCAGTACTTC
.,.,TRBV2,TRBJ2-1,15,CASSDRESVYNEQFF,TGTGCCAGCAGTGATAGGGAAAGTGTTTACAATGAGCAGTTCTTC
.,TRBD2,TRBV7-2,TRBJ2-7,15,CASSLAGGTFYEQYF,TGTGCCAGCAGCTTAGCGGGAGGGACGTTCTACGAGCAGTACTTC
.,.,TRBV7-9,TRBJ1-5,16,CASSTGAASSNQPQHF,TGTGCCAGCAGCACGGGCGCCGCCAGTTCCAATCAGCCCCAGCATTTT
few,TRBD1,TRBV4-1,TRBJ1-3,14,CASSLRDSRNTIYF,TGCGCCAGCAGCCTTCGGGACAGCAGAAACACCATATATTTT